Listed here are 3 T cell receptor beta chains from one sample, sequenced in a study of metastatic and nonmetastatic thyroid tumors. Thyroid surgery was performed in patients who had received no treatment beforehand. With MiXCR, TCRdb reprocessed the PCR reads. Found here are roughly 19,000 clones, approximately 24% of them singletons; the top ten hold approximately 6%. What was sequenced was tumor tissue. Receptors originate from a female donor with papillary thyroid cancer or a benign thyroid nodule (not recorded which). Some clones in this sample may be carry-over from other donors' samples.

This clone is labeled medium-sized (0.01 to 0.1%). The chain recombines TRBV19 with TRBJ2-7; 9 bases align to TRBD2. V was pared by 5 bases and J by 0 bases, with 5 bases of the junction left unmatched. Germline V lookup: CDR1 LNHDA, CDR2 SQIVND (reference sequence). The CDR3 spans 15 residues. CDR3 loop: CASSPHSGSSYEQYF. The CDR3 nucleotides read TGTGCCAGTAGTCCGCATAGCGGGAGCTCCTACGAGCAGTACTTC.

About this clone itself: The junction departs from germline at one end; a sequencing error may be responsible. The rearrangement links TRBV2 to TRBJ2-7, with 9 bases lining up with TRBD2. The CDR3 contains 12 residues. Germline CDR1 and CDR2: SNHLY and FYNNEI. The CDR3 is CASSLAGYEQYF. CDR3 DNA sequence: TGCGCCAGCAGTCTAGCGGGATACGAGCAGTACTTC.

The CDR3 bases are TGTGCCAGCAGCGCCCCCAAAGGGGCCGATAATTCACCCCTCCACTTT. It yields the protein CASSAPKGADNSPLHF. J is TRBJ1-6 and V is TRBV9; D is perhaps TRBD1 (5 bases). The CDR3 has 16 residues. The germline CDR1 and CDR2 sequences are SGDLS and YYNGEE. Trimming removed 3 bases from V and 5 bases from J, with 15 bases in between.